Detailed here is one TCR beta chain. The data derive from a study of T cell changes during pregnancy in multiple sclerosis. CDR3 length: 13 residues. Trimming cost V 4 bases and J 6 bases, with 11 bases left between them. CDR1 and CDR2 (germline): LGHNA, YNFKEQ. Some clones are missing from TCRdb's copy, which holds only in-frame ones; the method was immunoSEQ multiplex PCR. The sample carries roughly 100,000 clones, about 90% recorded once. The rearrangement joins TRBV4-2 to TRBJ2-3; TRBD1 is a possible D gene (5 bases). The TCR was taken from a female donor with multiple sclerosis, enrolled in a pregnancy study. Sample: peripheral blood, taken after pregnancy. CDR3 sequence reads: CASSRGGEDTQYF. DNA for the CDR3: TGTGCCAGCAGCCGGGGCGGCGAGGATACGCAGTATTTT.